These 6 T cell receptor beta chains came from one sample sequenced in a study of blood T cell repertoires in COVID-19. Generated by immunoSEQ multiplex PCR, the TCRdb table keeps only in-frame clones and is missing some. The sample contains some 220,000 clones, around 81% of which appear only once. Material for sequencing was peripheral blood. The receptors shown here come from a human donor in a cohort sampled during active COVID-19.

This chain uses TRBV7-3 with TRBJ1-2; D gene ambiguous. V was clipped by 2 bases and J by 2 bases, with 12 bases between them. The CDR3 is 15 residues long. Germline V gene data show CDR1 as SGHTA and CDR2 as FQGTGA. In nucleotides, the CDR3 is TGTGCCAGCAGCTTAGAGGCGGGTGACAACTATGGCTACACCTTC. It yields the protein CASSLEAGDNYGYTF. The complete variable domain, with remaining parts taken from reference TRBV7-3 and TRBJ1-2, reads GAGVSQTPSNKVTEKGKYVELRCDPISGHTALYWYRQSLGQGPEFLIYFQGTGAADDSGLPNDRFFAVRPEGSVSTLKIQRTERGDSAVYLCASSLEAGDNYGYTFGSGTRLTVV.

In its sample, this clone was seen many times. V is TRBV9 and J is TRBJ1-1; no clear D. The germline V and J ends were trimmed by 0 bases and 6 bases, with 12 bases remaining between them. Looked up from germline, CDR1 is SGDLS and CDR2 is YYNGEE. This CDR3 is built from 14 residues. CDR3 amino acids: CASSVGGRFAEAFF. Here the CDR3 DNA reads TGTGCCAGCAGCGTAGGAGGGCGGTTCGCTGAAGCTTTCTTT.

J is TRBJ1-5 and V is TRBV2; D uncertain. CDR3 length: 15 amino acids. Trimming cost V 0 bases and J 6 bases, with 12 bases left between them. The germline CDR1 and CDR2 sequences are SNHLY and FYNNEI. The CDR3 nucleotides read TGTGCCAGCAGTGAAGCGCTTACAGAAGGTCAGCCCCAGCATTTT. Amino acid sequence: CASSEALTEGQPQHF.

The rearrangement links TRBV2 to TRBJ1-2; TRBD1 is a possible D gene (5 bases). The germline gives CDR1 SNHLY, CDR2 FYNNEI. The germline V and J ends were trimmed by 5 bases and 4 bases, with 17 bases remaining between them. The CDR3 covers 15 residues. CDR3 residues: CASSIPGIPFYGYTF. Written as DNA, the CDR3 is TGTGCCAGCAGTATCCCAGGGATCCCTTTCTATGGCTACACCTTC.

The chain joins TRBV27 to TRBJ1-2, with D possibly being TRBD1 (5 bases). The CDR3 totals 14 residues. Germline CDR1 is MNHEY and CDR2 is SMNVEV (reference sequence). V lost 6 bases and J lost 7, with 18 bases in between. CDR3 amino acids: CASSFHQGEAGYTF. CDR3 nucleotides: TGTGCCAGCAGCTTCCACCAAGGGGAGGCTGGCTACACCTTC.

This clone showed up just a few times. The V and J genes are TRBV18 and TRBJ1-5; D uncertain. The ends were cut back, 6 bases at V and 1 base at J, with 10 bases in the middle. CDR1 KGHSH and CDR2 LQKENI come from the germline V gene. This CDR3 is built from 14 residues. CDR3 sequence (DNA): TGTGCCAGCTCGGATACGGGGAGCAATCAGCCCCAGCATTTT. Its protein is CASSDTGSNQPQHF.